Shown below are 29 T cell receptor beta chains from a single sample sequenced in a study of blood T cells in healthy people across ages. The use of a sample-barcoded 5' primer and a J-beta primer mix characterized a second PCR of about 7 to 12 cycles. MiXCR, run by TCRdb on the 5' RACE reads, gives a single entry per CDR3 protein. This sample has over 1,500,000 distinct CDR3 sequences; approximately 50% occur once, and the top ten carry around 2.1%. The sequencing sample was made of blood. The origin of the receptors is a woman in her thirties or forties in good health.

This clonotype was detected once. The chain links TRBV7-3 to TRBJ2-3; either TRBD1 or TRBD2 may fit D (5 bases each). V gave up 1 base and J gave up 1 base, with 12 bases separating them. The CDR3 has 16 amino acids. Germline CDR1 is SGHTA and CDR2 is FQGTGA. The CDR3 sequence is CASSLIRDGGTDTQYF. The CDR3, as DNA: TGTGCCAGCAGCTTAATTAGGGACGGAGGCACAGATACGCAGTATTTT.

For this clonotype: The junction departs from the called germline gene at one end, perhaps through a read error. This sequence joins TRBV20-1 and TRBJ2-5; D is perhaps TRBD1 or TRBD2 (5 bases each). The CDR3 loop spans 14 amino acids. Germline V gene lookup returns CDR1 DFQATT and CDR2 SNEGSKA (reference sequence). The CDR3 is CSTSSEGYQETQYF. The CDR3 nucleotides read TGCAGTACTAGTAGTGAGGGGTACCAAGAGACCCAGTACTTC.

V and J are TRBV6-2 or TRBV6-3 and TRBJ2-3; TRBD1 aligns across 8 bases. J gave up 4 bases and V 7 bases, and 7 bases lay outside the gene matches. Germline CDR1 reads MNHEY; CDR2 reads SVGEGT. The CDR3 runs to 14 residues. DNA of the CDR3: TGTGCCAGCATTAACAGGGGGAAGGCAGATACGCAGTATTTT. Its translation is CASINRGKADTQYF.

The rearrangement uses TRBV20-1 and TRBJ2-6, with D hard to call. Germline-derived CDR1 and CDR2 are DFQATT and SNEGSKA (reference sequence). V was shortened by 7 bases and J by 1 base, with 8 bases between the two germline ends. CDR3 size: 13 residues. The DNA for the CDR3 is TGCAGTGTCCCAAAATCTGGGGCCAACGTCCTGACTTTC. Its translation is CSVPKSGANVLTF.

V gene TRBV12-3 or TRBV12-4 combines with J gene TRBJ2-4; 9 nucleotides align to TRBD2. This CDR3 is 14 amino acids long. J was trimmed by 13 bases and V by 3 bases; bases with no gene match: 10. CDR3 sequence reads: CASSFGLAGKEQYF. CDR3 nucleotide sequence: TGTGCCAGCAGTTTCGGGCTAGCGGGGAAAGAGCAGTACTTC.

This chain joins TRBV6-6 and TRBJ1-5, with D possibly being TRBD1 (5 bases). Per germline, CDR1 MNHNY and CDR2 SVGAGI (reference sequence). The CDR3 loop spans 16 amino acids. The germline V and J ends were trimmed by 2 bases and 2 bases, with 13 bases remaining between them. CDR3 in amino acids: CASSYQQGEGNQPQHF. In DNA form, the CDR3 reads TGTGCCAGCAGTTACCAGCAGGGAGAAGGCAATCAGCCCCAGCATTTT.

The chain couples TRBV27 to TRBJ2-7, with D possibly matching TRBD2 (6 bases). The CDR3 runs 13 residues. Trimming cost V 3 bases and J 6 bases, with 12 bases left between them. Germline CDR1 is MNHEY and CDR2 is SMNVEV (reference sequence). This chain's CDR3 is CASSFGTFGEQYF. The DNA for the CDR3 is TGTGCCAGCAGTTTCGGGACTTTCGGCGAGCAGTACTTC.

V is TRBV10-3 and J is TRBJ1-4; the D gene is possibly TRBD1 (6 bases). Germline loops: CDR1 ENHRY, CDR2 SYGVKD. The V end was cut by 4 bases, the J end by 3 bases, with 15 bases between. This CDR3 is 16 amino acids long. The CDR3 DNA sequence: TGTGCCATCAGTGCTAACAGGGAAAGGTCTAATGAAAAACTGTTTTTT. Translating it yields CAISANRERSNEKLFF.

The rearrangement links TRBV28 to TRBJ2-3; 7 bases line up with TRBD2. This CDR3 has 16 amino acids. From germline, CDR1 is MDHEN and CDR2 SYDVKM. Trimming took 6 bases from V and 9 from J; bases not matched to a gene: 18. CDR3 coding DNA: TGTGCCAGCAGGGCCCCTTTTGCGGGGGTGGGGAAGACGCAGTATTTT. Protein sequence: CASRAPFAGVGKTQYF. The full variable domain, in which reference TRBV28 and TRBJ2-3 provide the parts outside the CDR3, is DVKVTQSSRYLVKRTGEKVFLECVQDMDHENMFWYRQDPGLGLRLIYFSYDVKMKEKGDIPEGYSVSREKKERFSLILESASTNQTSMYLCASRAPFAGVGKTQYFGPGTRLTVL.

The chain employs TRBV4-2 and TRBJ2-1, with D perhaps matching TRBD2 (7 bases). V lost 0 bases and J 6 bases, leaving 15 bases between the germline ends. The germline V gene encodes CDR1 LGHNA and CDR2 YNFKEQ. The CDR3 is 16 amino acids. CDR3 amino acids: CASSQDFGGHTNEQFF. CDR3 DNA sequence: TGTGCCAGCAGCCAAGATTTCGGGGGGCACACCAATGAGCAGTTCTTC.

This clonotype has only a few counts. V and J are TRBV4-1 and TRBJ2-5; weak D call: TRBD2 (6 bases). The J call is in doubt because the DNA end fits TRBJ2-7 better. There are 13 residues in the CDR3. CDR1 and CDR2 (germline): MGHRA, YSYEKL. CDR3 sequence: CASSQVREYEQYF. The CDR3 region has the DNA TGCGCCAGCAGCCAAGTGCGGGAATACGAGCAGTACTTC.

The chain employs TRBV5-1 and TRBJ2-4, with D perhaps given as TRBD1 or TRBD2 (5 bases each). The DNA matches TRBJ2-5 better at its end, which makes the J call doubtful. The CDR3 sequence is 15 residues long. The germline V gene encodes CDR1 SGHRS and CDR2 YFSETQ. CDR3 DNA sequence: TGCGCCAGCAGCAGGGACGGAAGATCCCAAGAGACCCAGTACTTC. Translated: CASSRDGRSQETQYF.

This clonotype was seen more than once but under ten times. The rearrangement joins TRBV11-2 to TRBJ1-2; D not certain. The V and J ends lost 3 bases and 8 bases respectively, with 13 bases between them. The CDR3 runs to 13 residues. Germline assignment: CDR1 SGHAT and CDR2 FQNNGV. CDR3 coding DNA: TGTGCCAGCAGCTTGGATCACTACCTCGGCTACACCTTC. Amino acid sequence: CASSLDHYLGYTF.

The chain couples TRBV25-1 to TRBJ2-3, with 7 bases identical to TRBD1. Trimming took 6 bases from V and 7 from J; bases not matched to a gene: 4. In germline, CDR1 is MGHDK, CDR2 SYGVNS. The CDR3 loop spans 12 amino acids. CDR3 loop: CASRRDSHTQYF. The CDR3 region has the DNA TGTGCCAGCAGGAGGGACAGTCATACGCAGTATTTT.

J is TRBJ2-7 and V is TRBV28, with D hard to call. CDR1 MDHEN and CDR2 SYDVKM come from the germline V gene. V was pared by 2 bases and J by 2 bases, with 16 bases between. The CDR3 length is 16 residues. CDR3 coding DNA: TGTGCCAGCAGTTTAAGGCCCCGGCCACGAACCTACGAGCAGTACTTC. Protein product: CASSLRPRPRTYEQYF.

This clonotype has more than one count but fewer than ten. This rearrangement joins TRBV7-2 to TRBJ2-4; D unclear. Between the trimmed V and J ends, which lost 5 bases and 6 bases, there was a span of 14 bases. The V gene's germline CDR1 is SGHTA and CDR2 FQGNSA. The CDR3 covers 14 residues. CDR3 protein: CASSNDGLGNIQYF. The CDR3 DNA is TGTGCCAGCAGCAACGACGGATTGGGAAACATTCAGTACTTC.

The CDR3 sequence is CASSSTSGVENTDTQYF. DNA of the CDR3: TGTGCCAGCAGCTCGACTAGCGGGGTAGAGAACACAGATACGCAGTATTTT. This rearrangement joins TRBV5-6 to TRBJ2-3, with 11 bases aligning to TRBD2. V gave up 3 bases and J gave up 2 bases; unmatched junction bases: 8. The germline gives CDR1 SGHDT, CDR2 YYEEEE. The CDR3 covers 17 residues.

The chain links TRBV27 to TRBJ2-4, with 7 nucleotides matching TRBD1. Germline-derived CDR1 and CDR2 are MNHEY and SMNVEV (reference sequence). With V trimmed by 8 bases and J by 13 bases, 20 bases remained unmatched. This CDR3 comprises 15 residues. The CDR3 here is CASGGGQGVFGSQYF. CDR3 in DNA: TGTGCCAGCGGTGGCGGGCAGGGGGTTTTTGGGTCCCAGTACTTC.

This clonotype was seen only a few times. The V gene is TRBV5-5, the J gene TRBJ2-5; D uncertain. Germline CDR1 and CDR2: SGHKS and YYEKEE (reference sequence). Trimming cost V 0 bases and J 1 base, with 7 bases left between them. CDR3 size: 14 residues. The CDR3 DNA reads TGTGCCAGCAGCTTGGTGCACCGCCAAGAGACCCAGTACTTC. Protein: CASSLVHRQETQYF. The variable domain in full, with the rest retrieved from reference TRBV5-5 and TRBJ2-5, is DAGVTQSPTHLIKTRGQQVTLRCSPISGHKSVSWYQQVLGQGPQFIFQYYEKEERGRGNFPDRFSARQFPNYSSELNVNALLLGDSALYLCASSLVHRQETQYFGPGTRLLVL.

This clonotype was recorded many times. This chain joins TRBV20-1 and TRBJ2-7, with 10 positions matching TRBD1. This CDR3 region has 13 residues. From germline, CDR1 is DFQATT and CDR2 SNEGSKA (reference sequence). After removal of 4 bases from V and 4 bases from J, the junction contained 4 bases not matched to a gene. The CDR3 reads CSAIRDRGYEQYF. The CDR3 region has the DNA TGCAGTGCTATCCGGGACAGGGGATACGAGCAGTACTTC.

The chain joins TRBV20-1 to TRBJ2-1, with 8 positions matching TRBD2. Germline CDR1 DFQATT, CDR2 SNEGSKA (reference sequence). After removal of 1 base from V and 6 bases from J, the junction contained 5 bases not matched to a gene. This CDR3 region has 14 residues. The CDR3 loop is CSARGPSGFNEQFF. The CDR3 DNA reads as TGCAGTGCTAGAGGGCCTAGCGGGTTCAATGAGCAGTTCTTC.

This clonotype showed up just a few times. V usage is TRBV20-1 and J usage is TRBJ1-2, with 12 bases fitting TRBD1. The CDR3 sequence is 13 residues long. After removal of 6 bases from V and 8 bases from J, the junction contained 7 bases not matched to a gene. CDR1 is DFQATT and CDR2 is SNEGSKA in the germline V gene (reference sequence). DNA for the CDR3: TGCAGTGCCCCGGGACAGGGGGCGGAGGGCTACACCTTC. Protein product: CSAPGQGAEGYTF.

The genes are TRBV12-3 or TRBV12-4 and TRBJ1-2; D possibly corresponds to TRBD1 (5 bases). This CDR3 has 12 amino acids. V lost 10 bases and J 4 bases, leaving 13 bases between the germline ends. The CDR3 is CAIIQVLYGYTF. CDR3 in DNA: TGTGCCATTATACAGGTTCTCTATGGCTACACCTTC.

The chain joins TRBV5-6 to TRBJ2-1; D is uncertain. There are 15 residues in the CDR3. Germline V gives CDR1 SGHDT, CDR2 YYEEEE. Trimming removed 4 bases at V and 0 bases at J, with 11 bases between. The CDR3 reads CASSLGFGSYNEQFF. CDR3 bases: TGTGCCAGCAGCCTGGGATTTGGCTCCTACAATGAGCAGTTCTTC. Supplemented by reference TRBV5-6 and TRBJ2-1, the full variable domain reads DAGVTQSPTHLIKTRGQQVTLRCSPKSGHDTVSWYQQALGQGPQFIFQYYEEEERQRGNFPDRFSGHQFPNYSSELNVNALLLGDSALYLCASSLGFGSYNEQFFGPGTRLTVL.

DNA of the CDR3: TGTGCCAGCAGCCCGTGGACAGGTACCGGGGAGCTGTTTTTT. Encoded protein: CASSPWTGTGELFF. This chain links TRBV14 with TRBJ2-2; 7 nucleotides agree with TRBD1. With 4 bases clipped from V and 5 bases from J, the junction kept 4 bases outside the gene matches. CDR3 size: 14 residues. In germline, CDR1 is SGHDN, CDR2 FVKESK.

The rearrangement uses TRBV2 and TRBJ2-5; D possibly corresponds to TRBD2 (5 bases). V lost 4 bases and J lost 1, with 10 bases in between. Germline V gene sequence: CDR1 SNHLY, CDR2 FYNNEI. This CDR3 is 14 amino acids long. The chain's CDR3 is CASSGTFSQETQYF. DNA for the CDR3: TGTGCCAGCAGTGGGACTTTTAGCCAAGAGACCCAGTACTTC.

The genes are TRBV15 and TRBJ2-7; D is perhaps TRBD1 (8 bases). CDR1 and CDR2 from the germline V gene are LNHNV and YYDKDF (reference sequence). V lost 5 bases to trimming and J lost 4 bases, with 15 bases between them. There are 14 residues in the CDR3. CDR3: CATSPGQGGYEQYF. The CDR3 DNA reads as TGTGCCACCAGCCCAGGACAGGGAGGGTACGAGCAGTACTTC.

The chain couples TRBV7-2 to TRBJ2-7; TRBD1 agrees at 8 bases. The CDR3 is 13 residues long. V gave up 3 bases and J gave up 7 bases; unmatched junction bases: 5. Germline loops: CDR1 SGHTA, CDR2 FQGNSA. The CDR3 spells CASSFHRGSEQYF. CDR3 DNA sequence: TGTGCCAGCAGCTTCCACAGGGGGTCGGAGCAGTACTTC.

The genes are TRBV5-1 and TRBJ2-7; D is unclear. The germline V gene has CDR1 SGHRS and CDR2 YFSETQ. V gave up 0 bases and J gave up 10 bases, with 20 bases separating them. The CDR3 sequence is 15 residues long. The CDR3: CASSLEVPDQEAQYF. The CDR3 DNA reads as TGCGCCAGCAGCTTGGAAGTTCCCGACCAAGAGGCCCAGTACTTC. Using reference TRBV5-1 and TRBJ2-7 for the parts outside the CDR3, the full variable domain is KAGVTQTPRYLIKTRGQQVTLSCSPISGHRSVSWYQQTPGQGLQFLFEYFSETQRNKGNFPGRFSGRQFSNSRSEMNVSTLELGDSALYLCASSLEVPDQEAQYFGPGTRLTVT.